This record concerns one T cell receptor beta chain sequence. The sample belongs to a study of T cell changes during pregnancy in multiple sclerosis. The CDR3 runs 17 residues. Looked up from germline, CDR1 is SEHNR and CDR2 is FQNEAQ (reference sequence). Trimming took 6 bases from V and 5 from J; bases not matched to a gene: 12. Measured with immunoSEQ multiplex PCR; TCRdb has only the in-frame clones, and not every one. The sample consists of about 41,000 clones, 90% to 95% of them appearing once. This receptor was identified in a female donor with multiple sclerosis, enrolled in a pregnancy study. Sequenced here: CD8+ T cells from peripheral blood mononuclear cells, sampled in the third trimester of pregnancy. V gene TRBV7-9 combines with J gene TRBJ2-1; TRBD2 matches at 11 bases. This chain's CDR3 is CASSSRPIAGGDNEQFF. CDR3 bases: TGTGCCAGCAGTTCAAGACCTATAGCGGGAGGGGACAATGAGCAGTTCTTC.